This T cell receptor (beta chain) was sequenced in a study of beta chain features in type 1 diabetes. Expressed TCRB transcripts were sequenced because the entire RNA isolate underwent reverse transcription. The table came from immunoSEQ multiplex PCR; TCRdb's copy has only in-frame clones and leaves some out. The sample has 150,000 or so clones; almost 65% are singletons. The germline V and J ends were trimmed by 3 bases and 5 bases, with 9 bases remaining between them. The CDR3 has 13 residues. Germline V gene sequence: CDR1 LGHNA, CDR2 YSLEER. Broader study findings: Shortening of TCRB CDR3s, moderate but significant, appeared in all four CD4+ subsets of Type 1 diabetes patients. The influence of HLA type on TCRB rearrangement stayed undetermined.

This clone has more than one count but fewer than ten. Its matching antigen is unknown. This receptor was taken from a man in his thirties or forties with type 1 diabetes. This rearrangement joins TRBV4-3 to TRBJ2-3; D remains unclear. Sequenced: naive CD4+ T cells from blood. This chain's CDR3 is CASSQGVGDTQYF. The CDR3 DNA reads TGCGCCAGCAGCCAGGGCGTGGGAGATACGCAGTATTTT.